The clone carrying this T cell receptor (beta chain) was picked up a small number of times. The antigen is unknown. These data come from a study of beta chain features in type 1 diabetes. This CDR3 has 14 residues. The V and J ends lost 1 base and 8 bases respectively, with 17 bases between them. Germline lookup yields CDR1 GTSNPN and CDR2 SVGIG (reference sequence). Every donor provided one heparinised blood draw, which averaged approximately 100 mL. The whole isolated RNA underwent reverse transcription, so sequencing captured expressed TCRB transcripts. Using immunoSEQ multiplex PCR, the repertoire was profiled, and TCRdb retains in-frame clones only, with some absent. The sample yields 300,000 to 400,000 clones, roughly 13% seen once. Study-level findings and limits: Researchers report that Type 1 diabetes patients had moderately but significantly shorter TCRB CDR3s across all four CD4+ subsets.

Sequencing was done on a sample of naive CD4+ T cells from blood. The V call is TRBV30, the J call TRBJ1-2; a weak D match, TRBD1 (6 bases). This sequence originates from a woman younger than 30 with type 1 diabetes. Written as DNA, the CDR3 is TGTGCCTGGAGTGCCCGATTGGACAGTGGAGGCTACACCTTC. Encoded protein: CAWSARLDSGGYTF.